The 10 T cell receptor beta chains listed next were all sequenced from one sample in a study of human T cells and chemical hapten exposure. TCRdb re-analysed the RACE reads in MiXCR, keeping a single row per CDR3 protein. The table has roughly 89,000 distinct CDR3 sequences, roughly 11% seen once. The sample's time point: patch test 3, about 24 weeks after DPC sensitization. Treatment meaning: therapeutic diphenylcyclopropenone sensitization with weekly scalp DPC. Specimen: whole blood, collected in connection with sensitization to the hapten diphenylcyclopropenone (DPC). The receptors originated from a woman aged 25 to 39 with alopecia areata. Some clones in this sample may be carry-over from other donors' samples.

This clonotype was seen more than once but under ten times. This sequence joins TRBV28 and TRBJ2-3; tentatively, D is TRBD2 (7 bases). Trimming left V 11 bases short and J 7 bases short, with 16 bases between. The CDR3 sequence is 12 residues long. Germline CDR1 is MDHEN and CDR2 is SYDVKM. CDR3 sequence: CAAGGTSYTQYF. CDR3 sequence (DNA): TGTGCCGCCGGGGGGACATCCTATACGCAGTATTTT.

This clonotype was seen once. CDR3 coding DNA: TGTGCCAGCTCTCGGGGGAGAAGCTCTGGAAACACCATATATTTT. This codes for CASSRGRSSGNTIYF. The genes are TRBV19 and TRBJ1-3, with a possible D match to TRBD1 (5 bases). V was pared by 9 bases and J by 0 bases, with 15 bases between. Germline values: CDR1 LNHDA, CDR2 SQIVND (reference sequence). The CDR3 is made up of 15 amino acids.

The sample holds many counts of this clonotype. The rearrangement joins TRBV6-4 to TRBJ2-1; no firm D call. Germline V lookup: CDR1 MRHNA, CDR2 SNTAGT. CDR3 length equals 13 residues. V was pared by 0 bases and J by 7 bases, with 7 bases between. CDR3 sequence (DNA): TGTGCCAGCAGTGACTCGATAGAGAATGAGCAGTTCTTC. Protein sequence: CASSDSIENEQFF.

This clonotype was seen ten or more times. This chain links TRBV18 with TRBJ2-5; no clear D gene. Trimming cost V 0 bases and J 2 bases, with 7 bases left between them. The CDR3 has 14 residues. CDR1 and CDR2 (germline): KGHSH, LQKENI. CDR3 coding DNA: TGTGCCAGCTCACCACCCCGCAGACAAGAGACCCAGTACTTC. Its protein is CASSPPRRQETQYF. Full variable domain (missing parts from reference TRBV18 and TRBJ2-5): NAGVMQNPRHLVRRRGQEARLRCSPMKGHSHVYWYRQLPEEGLKFMVYLQKENIIDESGMPKERFSAEFPKEGPSILRIQQVVRGDSAAYFCASSPPRRQETQYFGPGTRLLVL.

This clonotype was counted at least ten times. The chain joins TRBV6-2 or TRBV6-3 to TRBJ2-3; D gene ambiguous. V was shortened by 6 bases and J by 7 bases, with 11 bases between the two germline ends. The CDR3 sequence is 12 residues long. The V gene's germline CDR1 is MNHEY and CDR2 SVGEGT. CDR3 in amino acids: CASSPSKNTQYF. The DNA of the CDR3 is TGTGCCAGCAGCCCCTCTAAAAATACGCAGTATTTT.

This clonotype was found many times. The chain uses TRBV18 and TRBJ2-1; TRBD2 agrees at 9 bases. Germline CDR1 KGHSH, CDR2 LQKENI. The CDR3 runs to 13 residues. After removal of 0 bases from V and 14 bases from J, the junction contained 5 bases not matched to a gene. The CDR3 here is CASSPPMGGREFF. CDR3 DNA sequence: TGTGCCAGCTCACCACCGATGGGCGGGAGGGAGTTCTTC.

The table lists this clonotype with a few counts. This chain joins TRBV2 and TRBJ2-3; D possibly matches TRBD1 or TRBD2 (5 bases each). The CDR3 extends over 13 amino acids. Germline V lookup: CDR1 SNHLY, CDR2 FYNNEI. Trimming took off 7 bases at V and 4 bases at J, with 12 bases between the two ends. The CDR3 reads CASTTGTADTQYF. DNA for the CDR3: TGTGCCAGCACGACGGGGACCGCAGATACGCAGTATTTT.

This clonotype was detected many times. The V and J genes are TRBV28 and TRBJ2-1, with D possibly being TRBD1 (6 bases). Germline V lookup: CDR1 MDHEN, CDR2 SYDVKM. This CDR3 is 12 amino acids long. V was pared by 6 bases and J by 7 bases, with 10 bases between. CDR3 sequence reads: CASRLGANEQFF. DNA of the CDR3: TGTGCCAGCAGGCTGGGGGCGAATGAGCAGTTCTTC.

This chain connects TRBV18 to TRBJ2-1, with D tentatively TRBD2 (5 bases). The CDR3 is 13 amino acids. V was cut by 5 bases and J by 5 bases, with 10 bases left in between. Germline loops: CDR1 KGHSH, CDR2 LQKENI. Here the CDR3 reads CASSVVGNNEQFF. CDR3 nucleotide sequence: TGTGCCAGCTCAGTGGTCGGGAACAATGAGCAGTTCTTC. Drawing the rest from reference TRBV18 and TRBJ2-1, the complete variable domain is NAGVMQNPRHLVRRRGQEARLRCSPMKGHSHVYWYRQLPEEGLKFMVYLQKENIIDESGMPKERFSAEFPKEGPSILRIQQVVRGDSAAYFCASSVVGNNEQFFGPGTRLTVL.

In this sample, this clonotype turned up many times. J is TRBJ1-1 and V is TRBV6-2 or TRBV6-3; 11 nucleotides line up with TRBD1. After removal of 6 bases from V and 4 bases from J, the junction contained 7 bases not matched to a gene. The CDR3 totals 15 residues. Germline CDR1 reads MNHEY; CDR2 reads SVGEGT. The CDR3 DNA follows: TGTGCCAGCAGGAACCCCGGGACAGGGGGCACTGAAGCTTTCTTT. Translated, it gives CASRNPGTGGTEAFF.